This TCR beta chain emerged from a study of blood T cell repertoires in COVID-19 (dated by TCRdb to 2020 to 2021). About the full investigation: Samples covering the acute and convalescent phases of COVID-19 were provided by collaborators in the United States, Italy and Spain. The prospective study material was composed of cDNA or gDNA derived from T cells, B-cell-depleted T cells, or PBMCs. The dataset comprised deeply sampled blood TCRbeta repertoires from subjects exposed to, actively infected with, or recovered from COVID-19. The repertoires were made available in a free public database intended to serve as a resource for research on the immune response to SARS-CoV-2. Samples were obtained from the ongoing ImmuneRACE study (first 160 participants) and from 1,254 subjects provided by 6 global collaborators. Nearly every sample came with metadata listing a de-identified subject ID, COVID-19 status, age in years and sex. HLA class I and class II types, where available, came from metadata supplied by the sample provider rather than from assay-based typing.

Points on this clone: Its antigen is not yet known. Per-nucleotide qualities are absent, and no much larger clonotype sits a single base away.

TCRbeta CDR3 regions were amplified from genomic DNA using the immunoSEQ Assay, a bias-controlled multiplex PCR. The authors' pipeline ran thus. The number of nucleated cells in each sample was estimated by amplification of reference gene primers within the assay. To quantify the absolute abundance of each unique TCRbeta CDR3 rearrangement, sequence reads were collapsed and filtered. For each sample, productive Simpson clonality was calculated as the square root of Simpson's diversity index over productive rearrangements. Not all clones reach the TCRdb copy of this immuneACCESS table, which keeps in-frame sequences only. Checked studies attribute under half of the gap to unresolved V genes and leave the rest unexplained. That table furnishes V, J and clone size, whereas the DNA furnished D and trimming. The sample includes approximately 300,000 clones, with 80% to 90% observed a single time. The ten largest clones represent 0.95% to 1.5% of the sample.

Overall results and qualifications from the work: The quantity of clinical and demographic metadata differed by source and by participant and was supplied without curation.

Collaborating institutions collected whole blood in K2EDTA tubes following their own protocols. For TCRbeta analysis, collaborators shipped samples in one of three forms: frozen whole blood, isolated PBMCs, or DNA extracted from either of those sample types. V gives up 5 bases and J gives up 4 bases, and the segment between their germline ends measures 12 bases. The cysteine opens and the phenylalanine closes a CDR3 of 14 amino acids. Of the read, only the CDR3 DNA is kept; its 42 bases are in frame from base 1. From the germline V gene (reference sequence), CDR1 is LGHDT and CDR2 is YNNKEL. The TCR comes from a woman in her 50s with acute or convalescent COVID-19. Recombination linked TRBV3-1 (or the pseudogene TRBV3-2) to TRBJ1-5, with the D gene uncertain. Sequenced material: peripheral blood. The CDR3 reads CASSDRTENQPQHF. The DNA sequence is TGTGCCAGCAGCGACCGTACGGAGAATCAGCCCCAGCATTTT.